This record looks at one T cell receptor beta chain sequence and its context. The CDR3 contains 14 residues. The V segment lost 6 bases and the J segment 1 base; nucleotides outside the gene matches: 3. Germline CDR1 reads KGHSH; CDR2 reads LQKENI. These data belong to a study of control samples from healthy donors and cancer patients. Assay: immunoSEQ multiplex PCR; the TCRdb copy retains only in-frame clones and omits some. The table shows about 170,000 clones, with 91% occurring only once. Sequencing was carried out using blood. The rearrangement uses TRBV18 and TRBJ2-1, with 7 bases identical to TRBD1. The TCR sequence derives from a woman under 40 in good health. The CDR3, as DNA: TGTGCCAGCTCGGTACAGGGGTCCTACAATGAGCAGTTCTTC. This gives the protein CASSVQGSYNEQFF.